The next 6 T cell receptor beta chains were all read from a single sample in a study of CD8+CD57+ T cells in acquired aplastic anemia. Genomic DNA provided the template from which TCR beta VDJ and CDR3 profiles were obtained. TCRdb reanalysed the reads using MiXCR and keeps one entry per CDR3 protein. The sample shows a few hundred thousand distinct CDR3 sequences, roughly a third of them seen only once. Previously, flow cytometry had revealed CD8+CD57+ cell expansion in the patients chosen for sequencing. Sequencing was performed on sorted CD4+, CD8+, or CD8+CD57+ T cells (not recorded which) from PBMCs. Every receptor here comes from a human donor with aplastic anemia.

This clonotype was seen repeatedly, ten times or more. J is TRBJ1-5 and V is TRBV19; no reliable D call. The germline V gene encodes CDR1 LNHDA and CDR2 SQIVND (reference sequence). V was pared by 7 bases and J by 2 bases, with 21 bases between. The length of the CDR3 is 17 residues. CDR3 in amino acids: CASKKGGAPDRNQPQHF. As DNA, the CDR3 is TGTGCCAGTAAGAAGGGCGGTGCACCCGACCGCAATCAGCCCCAGCATTTT.

This clonotype was observed at least ten times. The chain carries TRBV2 and TRBJ1-2; D call uncertain. The CDR3 contains 11 residues. The V and J ends lost 3 bases and 8 bases respectively, with 7 bases between them. Germline V gene lookup returns CDR1 SNHLY and CDR2 FYNNEI. The CDR3 region has the DNA TGTGCCAGCAGTGACGGTTCAGGCTACACCTTC. Translation: CASSDGSGYTF.

This clonotype appeared many times. This chain uses TRBV15 with TRBJ2-2; D is unclear. V was shortened by 3 bases and J by 2 bases, with 10 bases between the two germline ends. The V gene's germline CDR1 is LNHNV and CDR2 YYDKDF (reference sequence). The CDR3 spans 15 residues. The CDR3: CATSSRSGNTGELFF. The CDR3 DNA is TGTGCCACCAGCAGTCGGTCAGGTAACACCGGGGAGCTGTTTTTT.

The CDR3 reads CASSNGDSRAEAFF. CDR3 coding DNA: TGTGCCAGTAGTAATGGCGATTCTCGGGCTGAAGCTTTCTTT. The chain is built from TRBV19 and TRBJ1-1; D remains unclear. The CDR3 contains 14 residues. Trimming stripped 4 bases from V and 6 bases from J, with 15 bases between. Germline V lookup: CDR1 LNHDA, CDR2 SQIVND (reference sequence).

Regarding this clonotype: Mismatch with germline at one junction end may stem from a read error. The V gene is TRBV7-9, the J gene TRBJ1-2; TRBD1 might be the D (5 bases). Germline V lookup: CDR1 SEHNR, CDR2 FQNEAQ (reference sequence). CDR3 size: 11 residues. CDR3 sequence (DNA): TGTGCCAGCAGTTTAGGGGATGGCTACACCTTC. Translated: CASSLGDGYTF.

This clonotype was seen a few times. V and J are TRBV7-9 and TRBJ1-5; a possible D gene is TRBD1 (6 bases). Germline lookup yields CDR1 SEHNR and CDR2 FQNEAQ (reference sequence). The V gene lost 7 bases and the J gene lost 0 bases, with 7 bases spanning the gap. The CDR3 loop spans 13 amino acids. CDR3 nucleotide sequence: TGTGCCAGCACAGGGGATAGCAATCAGCCCCAGCATTTT. Translated: CASTGDSNQPQHF.